This T cell receptor beta chain was recorded in a study of T cell changes during pregnancy in multiple sclerosis. Libraries were prepared by immunoSEQ multiplex PCR; TCRdb keeps only in-frame clonotypes and omits some of them. The sample includes more than 60,000 clones, roughly 90% seen only once; the top ten take 0.25% to 0.3%. The germline gives CDR1 MNHNS, CDR2 SASEGT. CDR3 length: 14 residues. Trimming took 7 bases from V and 8 from J; bases not matched to a gene: 13. The TCR comes from a female donor in good health, enrolled as a control in a pregnancy study. This chain connects TRBV6-1 to TRBJ1-2, with 7 bases identical to TRBD1. The source material was CD4+ T cells from peripheral blood mononuclear cells, sampled in the third trimester of pregnancy. CDR3 region: CASTRGQVAEGYTF. The CDR3 nucleotides are TGTGCCAGCACCAGAGGACAGGTCGCTGAGGGCTACACCTTC.